This T cell receptor beta chain came from a study of blood T cells in healthy people across ages. The authors isolated at least 6 million PBMCs per sample. A sample-barcoded 5' primer and a J-beta primer mix were used in a second PCR of about 6 to 11 cycles. TCRdb reprocessed the 5' RACE reads via MiXCR and lists one record per CDR3 protein. This table has some 700,000 distinct CDR3 sequences, about 20% appearing once. Whole-study results and caveats: Fewer expanded clones and more diversity marked long-lived versus aged donors.

The V end lost 3 bases, the J end lost 1 base, and 13 bases lay between the germline ends. Germline CDR1 reads SGHTA; CDR2 reads FQGNSA. This CDR3 comprises 15 residues. A note on this clonotype: Its antigen is still unknown.

The source is a man between 65 and 85 years old in good health. The sample comprised blood. The chain is built from TRBV7-2 and TRBJ2-7; possibly TRBD1 or TRBD2 for D (7 bases each). The DNA for the CDR3 is TGTGCCAGCAGCTTTCAGGGGGGGTTGTCCTACGAGCAGTACGTC. Protein sequence: CASSFQGGLSYEQYV.